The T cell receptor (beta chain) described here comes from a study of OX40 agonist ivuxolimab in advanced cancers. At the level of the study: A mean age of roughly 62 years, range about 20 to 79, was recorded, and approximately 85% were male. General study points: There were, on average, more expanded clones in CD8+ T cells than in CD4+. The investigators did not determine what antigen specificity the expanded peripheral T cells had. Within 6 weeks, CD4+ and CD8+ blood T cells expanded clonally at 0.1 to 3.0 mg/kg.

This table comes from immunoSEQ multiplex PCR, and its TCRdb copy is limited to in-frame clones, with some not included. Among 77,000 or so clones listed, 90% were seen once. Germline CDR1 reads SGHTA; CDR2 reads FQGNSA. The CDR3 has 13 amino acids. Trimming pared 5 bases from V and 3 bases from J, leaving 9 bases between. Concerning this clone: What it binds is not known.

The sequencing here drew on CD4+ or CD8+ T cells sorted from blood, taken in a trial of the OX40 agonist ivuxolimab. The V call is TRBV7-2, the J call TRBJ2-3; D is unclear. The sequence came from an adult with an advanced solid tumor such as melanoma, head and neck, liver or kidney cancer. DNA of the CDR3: TGTGCCAGCAGCGTCAGACGTACAGATACGCAGTATTTT. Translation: CASSVRRTDTQYF.